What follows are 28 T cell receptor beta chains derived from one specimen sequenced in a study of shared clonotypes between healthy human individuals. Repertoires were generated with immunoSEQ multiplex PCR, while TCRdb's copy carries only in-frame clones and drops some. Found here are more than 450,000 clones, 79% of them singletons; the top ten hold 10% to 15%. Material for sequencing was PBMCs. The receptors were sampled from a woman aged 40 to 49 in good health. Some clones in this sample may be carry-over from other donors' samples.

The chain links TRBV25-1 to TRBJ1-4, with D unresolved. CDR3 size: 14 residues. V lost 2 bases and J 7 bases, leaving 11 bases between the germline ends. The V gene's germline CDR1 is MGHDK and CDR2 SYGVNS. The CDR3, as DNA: TGTGCCAGCAGTGAACACGGGCTTGGTGAAAAACTGTTTTTT. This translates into CASSEHGLGEKLFF. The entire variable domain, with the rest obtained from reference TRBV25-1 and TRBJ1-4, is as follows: EADIYQTPRYLVIGTGKKITLECSQTMGHDKMYWYQQDPGMELHLIHYSYGVNSTEKGDLSSESTVSRIRTEHFPLTLESARPSHTSQYLCASSEHGLGEKLFFGSGTQLSVL.

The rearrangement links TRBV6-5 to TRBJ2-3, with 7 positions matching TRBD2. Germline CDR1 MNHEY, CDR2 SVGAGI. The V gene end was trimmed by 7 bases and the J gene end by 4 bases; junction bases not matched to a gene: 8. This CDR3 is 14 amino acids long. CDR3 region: CASKLQLASDTQYF. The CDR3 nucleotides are TGTGCCAGCAAACTGCAACTAGCGTCAGATACGCAGTATTTT.

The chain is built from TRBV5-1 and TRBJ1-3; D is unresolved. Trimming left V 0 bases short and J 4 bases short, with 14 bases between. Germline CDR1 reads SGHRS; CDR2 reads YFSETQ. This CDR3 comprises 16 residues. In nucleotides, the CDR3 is TGCGCCAGCAGCTTGGCGGCAATACCGGCGGGAAACACCATATATTTT. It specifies CASSLAAIPAGNTIYF.

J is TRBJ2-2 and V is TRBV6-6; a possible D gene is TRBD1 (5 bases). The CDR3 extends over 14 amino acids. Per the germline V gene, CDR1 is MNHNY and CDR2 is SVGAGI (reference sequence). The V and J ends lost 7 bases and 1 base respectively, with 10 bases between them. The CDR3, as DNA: TGTGCCAGCACCTTAGACAGGAACACCGGGGAGCTGTTTTTT. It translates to CASTLDRNTGELFF.

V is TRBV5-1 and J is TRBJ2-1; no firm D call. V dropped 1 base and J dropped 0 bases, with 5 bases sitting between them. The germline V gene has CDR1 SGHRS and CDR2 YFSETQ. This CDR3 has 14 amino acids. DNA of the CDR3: TGCGCCAGCAGCTTGAGTCGCTCCTACAATGAGCAGTTCTTC. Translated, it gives CASSLSRSYNEQFF.

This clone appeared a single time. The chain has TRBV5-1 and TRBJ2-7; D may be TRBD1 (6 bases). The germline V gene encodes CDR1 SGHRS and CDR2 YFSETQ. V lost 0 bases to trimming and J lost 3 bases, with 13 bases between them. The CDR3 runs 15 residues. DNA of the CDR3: TGCGCCAGCAGCTTGGGTGGGGGCAGGGTCTACGAGCAGTACTTC. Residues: CASSLGGGRVYEQYF.

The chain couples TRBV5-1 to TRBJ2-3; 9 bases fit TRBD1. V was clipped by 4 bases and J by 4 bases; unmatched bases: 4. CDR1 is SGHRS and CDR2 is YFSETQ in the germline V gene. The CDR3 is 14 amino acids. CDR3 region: CASSRGQGPDTQYF. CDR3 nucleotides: TGCGCCAGCAGCCGGGGACAGGGCCCAGATACGCAGTATTTT.

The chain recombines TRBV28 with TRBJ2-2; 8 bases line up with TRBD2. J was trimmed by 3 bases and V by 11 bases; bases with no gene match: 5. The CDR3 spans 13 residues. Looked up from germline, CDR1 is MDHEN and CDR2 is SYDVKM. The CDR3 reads CAGGRRDTGELFF. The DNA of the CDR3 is TGTGCCGGCGGGAGGAGGGACACCGGGGAGCTGTTTTTT.

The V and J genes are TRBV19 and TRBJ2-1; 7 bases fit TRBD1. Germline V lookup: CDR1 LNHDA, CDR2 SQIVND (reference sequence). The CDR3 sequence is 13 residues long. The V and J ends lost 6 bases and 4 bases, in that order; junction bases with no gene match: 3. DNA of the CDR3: TGTGCCAGTAGGGGACAGATATACAATGAGCAGTTCTTC. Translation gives CASRGQIYNEQFF. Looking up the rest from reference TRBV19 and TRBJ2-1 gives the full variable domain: DGGITQSPKYLFRKEGQNVTLSCEQNLNHDAMYWYRQDPGQGLRLIYYSQIVNDFQKGDIAEGYSVSREKKESFPLTVTSAQKNPTAFYLCASRGQIYNEQFFGPGTRLTVL.

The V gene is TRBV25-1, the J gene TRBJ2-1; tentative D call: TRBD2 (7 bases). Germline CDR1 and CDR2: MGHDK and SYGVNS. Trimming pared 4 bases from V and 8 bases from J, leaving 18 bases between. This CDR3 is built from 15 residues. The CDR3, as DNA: TGTGCCAGCAGTGTCGAGGGGAGGGGGTTCGATGAGCAGTTCTTC. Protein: CASSVEGRGFDEQFF. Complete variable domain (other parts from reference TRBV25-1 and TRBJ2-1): EADIYQTPRYLVIGTGKKITLECSQTMGHDKMYWYQQDPGMELHLIHYSYGVNSTEKGDLSSESTVSRIRTEHFPLTLESARPSHTSQYLCASSVEGRGFDEQFFGPGTRLTVL.

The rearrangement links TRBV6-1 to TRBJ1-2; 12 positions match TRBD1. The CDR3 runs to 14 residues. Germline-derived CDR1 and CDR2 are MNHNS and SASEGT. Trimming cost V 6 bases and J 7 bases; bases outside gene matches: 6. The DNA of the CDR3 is TGTGCCAGCAGCAGGGACAGGGGGCTGGGTGGCTACACCTTC. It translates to CASSRDRGLGGYTF.

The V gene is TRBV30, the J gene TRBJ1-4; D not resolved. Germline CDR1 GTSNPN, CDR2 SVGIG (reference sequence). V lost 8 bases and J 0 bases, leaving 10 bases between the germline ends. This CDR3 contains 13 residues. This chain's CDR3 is CAQSPSTNEKLFF. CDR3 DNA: TGTGCCCAAAGCCCGTCAACTAATGAAAAACTGTTTTTT.

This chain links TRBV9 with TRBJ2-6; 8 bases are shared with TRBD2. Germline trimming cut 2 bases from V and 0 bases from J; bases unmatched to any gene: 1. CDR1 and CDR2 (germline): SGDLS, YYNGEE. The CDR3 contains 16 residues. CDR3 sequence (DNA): TGTGCCAGCAGCGTTACTAGCGGCTCTGGGGCCAACGTCCTGACTTTC. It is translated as CASSVTSGSGANVLTF.

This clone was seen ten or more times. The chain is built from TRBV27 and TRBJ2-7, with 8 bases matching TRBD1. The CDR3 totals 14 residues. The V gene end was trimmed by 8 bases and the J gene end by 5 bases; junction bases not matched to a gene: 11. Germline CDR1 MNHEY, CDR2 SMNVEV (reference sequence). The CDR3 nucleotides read TGTGCCAGCCGGGGGAACAGGGGGTTCGACGAGCAGTACTTC. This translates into CASRGNRGFDEQYF.

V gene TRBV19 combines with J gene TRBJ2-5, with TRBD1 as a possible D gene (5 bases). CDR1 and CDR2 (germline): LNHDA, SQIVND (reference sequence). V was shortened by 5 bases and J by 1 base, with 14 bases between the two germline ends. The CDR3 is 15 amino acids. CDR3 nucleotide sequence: TGTGCCAGTAGTCCAAGGTGGCAGGGCCAAGAGACCCAGTACTTC. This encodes CASSPRWQGQETQYF.

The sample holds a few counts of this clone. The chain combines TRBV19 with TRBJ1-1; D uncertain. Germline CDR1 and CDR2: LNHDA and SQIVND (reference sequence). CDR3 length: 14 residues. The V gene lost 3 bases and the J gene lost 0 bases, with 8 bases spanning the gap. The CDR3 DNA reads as TGTGCCAGTAGTATGGTAACGTTGAACACTGAAGCTTTCTTT. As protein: CASSMVTLNTEAFF.

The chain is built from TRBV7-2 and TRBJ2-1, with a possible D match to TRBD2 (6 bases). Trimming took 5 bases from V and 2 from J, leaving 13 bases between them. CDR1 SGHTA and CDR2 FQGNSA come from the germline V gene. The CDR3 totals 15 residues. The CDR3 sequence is CASSPRELPYNEQFF. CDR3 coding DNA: TGTGCCAGCAGCCCCCGGGAGTTGCCCTACAATGAGCAGTTCTTC.

The CDR3 region is CASSEGGARGYTF. CDR3 DNA sequence: TGTGCCAGCTCCGAGGGAGGGGCGCGTGGCTACACCTTC. The J gene is TRBJ1-2, the V gene TRBV2; tentatively, D is TRBD1 (5 bases). Germline values: CDR1 SNHLY, CDR2 FYNNEI. Deletions cut 8 bases from V and 7 bases from J, with 17 bases between. This CDR3 has 13 amino acids.

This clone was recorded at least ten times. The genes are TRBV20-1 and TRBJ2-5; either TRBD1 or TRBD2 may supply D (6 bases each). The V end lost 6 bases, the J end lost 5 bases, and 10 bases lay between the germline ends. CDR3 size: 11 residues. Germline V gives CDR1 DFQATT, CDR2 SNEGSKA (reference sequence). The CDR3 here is CSARRGETQYF. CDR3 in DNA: TGCAGTGCCAGGAGGGGGGAGACCCAGTACTTC.

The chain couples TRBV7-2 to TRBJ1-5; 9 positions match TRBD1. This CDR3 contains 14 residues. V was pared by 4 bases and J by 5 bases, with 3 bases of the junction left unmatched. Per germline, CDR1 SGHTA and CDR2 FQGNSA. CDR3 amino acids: CASSSGDRDQPQHF. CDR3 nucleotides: TGTGCCAGCAGCTCCGGGGACAGGGATCAGCCCCAGCATTTT.

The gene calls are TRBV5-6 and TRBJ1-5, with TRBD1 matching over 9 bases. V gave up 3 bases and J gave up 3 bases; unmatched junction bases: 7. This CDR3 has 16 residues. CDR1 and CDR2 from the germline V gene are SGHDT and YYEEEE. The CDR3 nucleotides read TGTGCCAGCAGCTCAGGGACAGGGCTAGACAATCAGCCCCAGCATTTT. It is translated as CASSSGTGLDNQPQHF.

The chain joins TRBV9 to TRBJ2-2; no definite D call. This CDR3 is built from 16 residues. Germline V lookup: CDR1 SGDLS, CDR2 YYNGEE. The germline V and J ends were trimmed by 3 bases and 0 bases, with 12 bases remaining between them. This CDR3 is CASSARVPANTGELFF. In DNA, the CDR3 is TGTGCCAGCAGCGCAAGGGTACCAGCGAACACCGGGGAGCTGTTTTTT.

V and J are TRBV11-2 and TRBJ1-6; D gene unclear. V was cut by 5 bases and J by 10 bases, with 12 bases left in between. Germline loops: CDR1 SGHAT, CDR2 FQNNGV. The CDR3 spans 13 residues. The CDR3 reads CASSQFGRSPLHF. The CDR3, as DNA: TGTGCCAGCAGCCAATTCGGGAGGTCACCCCTCCACTTT. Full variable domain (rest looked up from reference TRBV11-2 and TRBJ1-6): EAGVAQSPRYKIIEKRQSVAFWCNPISGHATLYWYQQILGQGPKLLIQFQNNGVVDDSQLPKDRFSAERLKGVDSTLKIQPAKLEDSAVYLCASSQFGRSPLHFGNGTRLTVT.

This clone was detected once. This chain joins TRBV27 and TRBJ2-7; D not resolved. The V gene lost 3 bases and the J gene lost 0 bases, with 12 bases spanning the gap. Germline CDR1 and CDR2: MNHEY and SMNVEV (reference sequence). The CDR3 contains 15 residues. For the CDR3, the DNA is TGTGCCAGCAGTTTGAGGAGCTTGAGCTCCTACGAGCAGTACTTC. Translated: CASSLRSLSSYEQYF.

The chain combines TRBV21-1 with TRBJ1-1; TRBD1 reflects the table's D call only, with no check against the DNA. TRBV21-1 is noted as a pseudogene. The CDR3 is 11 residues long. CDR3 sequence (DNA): TGTGCCAGCAGCAACACAGGGGAATCTTTCTTT. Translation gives CASSNTGESFF.

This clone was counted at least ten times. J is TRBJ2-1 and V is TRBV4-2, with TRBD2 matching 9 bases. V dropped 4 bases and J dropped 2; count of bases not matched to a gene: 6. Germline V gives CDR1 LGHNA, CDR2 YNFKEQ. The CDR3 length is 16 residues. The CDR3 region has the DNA TGTGCCAGCAGCCCACAAGTAGCGGGGGCCTACAATGAGCAGTTCTTC. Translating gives CASSPQVAGAYNEQFF.

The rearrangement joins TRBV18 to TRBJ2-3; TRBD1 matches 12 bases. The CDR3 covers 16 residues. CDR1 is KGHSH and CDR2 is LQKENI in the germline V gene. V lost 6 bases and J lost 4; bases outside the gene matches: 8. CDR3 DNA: TGTGCCAGCTCCCCGGGACAGGGGGCGTTGGCAGATACGCAGTATTTT. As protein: CASSPGQGALADTQYF. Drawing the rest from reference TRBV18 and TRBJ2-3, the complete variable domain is NAGVMQNPRHLVRRRGQEARLRCSPMKGHSHVYWYRQLPEEGLKFMVYLQKENIIDESGMPKERFSAEFPKEGPSILRIQQVVRGDSAAYFCASSPGQGALADTQYFGPGTRLTVL.

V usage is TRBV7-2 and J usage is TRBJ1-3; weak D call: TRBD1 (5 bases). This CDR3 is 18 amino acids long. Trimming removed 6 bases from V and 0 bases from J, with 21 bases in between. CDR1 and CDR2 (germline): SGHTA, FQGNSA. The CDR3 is CASRRSLAGTLSGNTIYF. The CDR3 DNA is TGTGCCAGCAGAAGGAGTCTTGCGGGGACCCTCTCTGGAAACACCATATATTTT. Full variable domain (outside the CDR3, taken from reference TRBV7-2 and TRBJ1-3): GAGVSQSPSNKVTEKGKDVELRCDPISGHTALYWYRQSLGQGLEFLIYFQGNSAPDKSGLPSDRFSAERTGGSVSTLTIQRTQQEDSAVYLCASRRSLAGTLSGNTIYFGEGSWLTVV.